This T cell receptor beta chain was sequenced in a study of graft-versus-host responses after intestinal transplantation. Study overall: The whole recipient group had anti-thymocyte globulin induction followed by tacrolimus and steroids for around 3 years.

A note on this clone: Antigen: not known. The sample carries other DNA sequences with the same CDR3.

The method was immunoSEQ multiplex PCR; TCRdb's version includes in-frame clones alone and lacks a portion of them. This sample has approximately 77,000 clones; around nine tenths occur once, and the top ten carry around 0.35%. V lost 4 bases to trimming and J lost 3 bases, with 2 bases between them. This CDR3 is 11 amino acids long. Germline V gene data show CDR1 as MDHEN and CDR2 as SYDVKM. Study findings and constraints: GvH clones detected in recipient marrow included some appearing first in ileum or blood.

The sample was unstimulated CD4+ T cells sorted from spleen or lymph node cells, taken before intestinal transplant. The receptor comes from a human donor who received an intestinal transplant. The chain joins TRBV28 to TRBJ2-3; no firm D call. For the CDR3, the DNA is TGTGCCAGCAGTTCGACAGATACGCAGTATTTT. Amino acid sequence: CASSSTDTQYF.